This T cell receptor beta chain appears in the sequencing data of a study of breast tumors, draining lymph nodes, adjacent tissues. TCRdb reanalysed the multiplex PCR reads using MiXCR and keeps one entry per CDR3 protein. The sample has about 17,000 distinct CDR3 sequences, less than 75% seen once. Worth noting for this clonotype: Antigen unknown.

Deletions cut 0 bases from V and 7 bases from J, with 9 bases between. Germline V gives CDR1 SNHLY, CDR2 FYNNEI. This CDR3 contains 14 residues. Findings of the study overall: That most tumor T cells come from lymph nodes remained unproven. Compared with lymph nodes, tumors were less diverse; compared with nontumor tissue, more.

This TCR came from a female donor with breast cancer. Some clones in this sample may be carry-over from other donors' samples. The sample comprised tumor-adjacent breast tissue. The J gene is TRBJ2-2, the V gene TRBV2; D call uncertain. The CDR3 here is CASSEARSGGELFF. CDR3 coding DNA: TGTGCCAGCAGTGAAGCGAGGAGTGGCGGGGAGCTGTTTTTT.